These 30 T cell receptor beta chains were all obtained from the same sample, sequenced in a study of blood T cell repertoires in COVID-19. The table came from immunoSEQ multiplex PCR; TCRdb's copy has only in-frame clones and leaves some out. Here the sample spans 130,000 to 150,000 clones, roughly 90% being singletons. Sequencing was performed on PBMCs or T cells enriched from blood (not recorded which). Receptors were obtained from a woman in her thirties or forties who had been exposed to COVID-19.

The V and J genes are TRBV7-2 and TRBJ2-1; D possibly corresponds to TRBD1 (8 bases). The germline V gene has CDR1 SGHTA and CDR2 FQGNSA. The CDR3 totals 14 residues. V lost 4 bases and J lost 9, with 16 bases in between. CDR3 region: CASSSGQGGGEQFF. In nucleotides, the CDR3 is TGTGCCAGCAGCTCCGGACAGGGAGGGGGTGAGCAGTTCTTC.

Only a few counts were recorded for this clone. This rearrangement joins TRBV29-1 to TRBJ1-2, with 7 bases that match TRBD1. J gave up 3 bases and V 2 bases, and 3 bases lay outside the gene matches. The CDR3 runs 13 residues. Per germline, CDR1 SQVTM and CDR2 ANQGSEA. Here the CDR3 DNA reads TGCAGCGTTGAAAGCAGGGGGGACTATGGCTACACCTTC. Protein product: CSVESRGDYGYTF.

Ten or more counts support this clone. The rearrangement links TRBV25-1 to TRBJ2-1, with TRBD2 identical over 7 bases. CDR1 is MGHDK and CDR2 is SYGVNS in the germline V gene. J was trimmed by 16 bases and V by 4 bases; bases with no gene match: 10. This CDR3 comprises 12 residues. CDR3 nucleotide sequence: TGTGCCAGCAGTGCGCTAGCGGTCCCAAGTTTCTTC. Translating gives CASSALAVPSFF.

The rearrangement links TRBV5-6 to TRBJ1-2; 7 positions agree with TRBD1. V shed 4 bases and J 4 bases; nucleotides not matched to a gene: 13. The CDR3 loop spans 16 amino acids. Germline V CDR1 and CDR2: SGHDT, YYEEEE. The CDR3 region is CASSPYYRGEAYGYTF. CDR3 bases: TGTGCCAGCAGCCCCTACTACAGGGGAGAGGCCTATGGCTACACCTTC.

The V and J genes are TRBV23-1 and TRBJ1-1; D possibly corresponds to TRBD1 (6 bases). TRBV23-1 carries the ORF label, with uncertain function. The V gene lost 4 bases and the J gene lost 4 bases, with 22 bases spanning the gap. There are 17 residues in the CDR3. The DNA for the CDR3 is TGCGCCAGCAGTCCCAATGGGCTAACAGGGAGTCTCACTGAAGCTTTCTTT. Its protein is CASSPNGLTGSLTEAFF.

The chain links TRBV4-3 to TRBJ1-4; the match to TRBD1 covers 10 bases. The CDR3 loop spans 16 amino acids. The V segment lost 1 base and the J segment 8 bases; nucleotides outside the gene matches: 7. The germline V gene encodes CDR1 LGHNA and CDR2 YSLEER. This CDR3 is CASSQARTGGGEKLFF. Written as DNA, the CDR3 is TGCGCCAGCAGCCAAGCTCGGACAGGGGGTGGGGAAAAACTGTTTTTT.

The chain links TRBV6-5 to TRBJ2-1; TRBD2 matches at 12 bases. The CDR3 loop spans 14 amino acids. CDR1 is MNHEY and CDR2 is SVGAGI in the germline V gene. The V and J ends lost 8 bases and 10 bases, in that order; junction bases with no gene match: 9. The CDR3 DNA follows: TGTGCCAGCGGCCGACTAGCGGGAGCGGGGGAGCAGTTCTTC. Amino acid sequence: CASGRLAGAGEQFF.

The chain combines TRBV10-3 with TRBJ1-1; D is possibly TRBD1 (5 bases). Per germline, CDR1 ENHRY and CDR2 SYGVKD. V lost 11 bases, J lost 1 base, and 14 bases lay in between. The CDR3 totals 13 residues. CDR3 nucleotide sequence: TGTGCCTCTCTTCCGCAGGGGAACACTGAAGCTTTCTTT. Translation gives CASLPQGNTEAFF.

The chain combines TRBV19 with TRBJ1-6, with D perhaps TRBD1 (5 bases). This CDR3 is built from 13 residues. Trimming removed 10 bases at V and 9 bases at J, with 16 bases between. The germline V gene encodes CDR1 LNHDA and CDR2 SQIVND (reference sequence). The CDR3, as DNA: TGTGCCACCCGTCCAGGGTTAGTTTCACCCCTCCACTTT. It specifies CATRPGLVSPLHF.

The genes are TRBV10-2 and TRBJ1-5; unclear D gene. The V end was cut by 3 bases, the J end by 5 bases, with 8 bases between. Looked up from germline, CDR1 is WSHSY and CDR2 is SAAADI. CDR3 size: 13 residues. The CDR3 loop reads CASSDLRDQPQHF. CDR3 nucleotide sequence: TGCGCCAGCAGTGATCTCCGGGATCAGCCCCAGCATTTT.

The V and J genes are TRBV12-5 and TRBJ2-1; unclear D gene. Per germline, CDR1 LGHNT and CDR2 FRNRAP. The CDR3 runs 14 residues. V was trimmed by 1 base and J by 2 bases, leaving 6 bases between them. The CDR3 nucleotides are TGTGCTAGTGGTTTGGGGGCAACCTACAATGAGCAGTTCTTC. The encoded protein is CASGLGATYNEQFF.

The chain recombines TRBV9 with TRBJ2-3; D ambiguous. The CDR3 has 12 residues. Germline V gene lookup returns CDR1 SGDLS and CDR2 YYNGEE. The germline V and J ends were trimmed by 0 bases and 4 bases, with 3 bases remaining between them. In DNA form, the CDR3 reads TGTGCCAGCAGCGTAGCTGCAGATACGCAGTATTTT. Its translation is CASSVAADTQYF.

The J gene is TRBJ2-7, the V gene TRBV2; D is undetermined. The CDR3 is 14 residues long. V was cut by 3 bases and J by 0 bases, with 9 bases left in between. Per the germline V gene, CDR1 is SNHLY and CDR2 is FYNNEI. The CDR3 coding sequence is TGTGCCAGCAGTGAGAACTTCTACTCCTACGAGCAGTACTTC. It yields the protein CASSENFYSYEQYF.

This rearrangement joins TRBV5-1 to TRBJ1-2; D is uncertain. Germline values: CDR1 SGHRS, CDR2 YFSETQ. Trimming removed 0 bases from V and 4 bases from J, with 10 bases in between. The CDR3 has 14 residues. The CDR3 coding sequence is TGCGCCAGCAGCTTGGCGTACAGAAGCTATGGCTACACCTTC. Residues: CASSLAYRSYGYTF.

The genes are TRBV5-1 and TRBJ2-7; the match to TRBD2 covers 11 bases. This CDR3 has 15 residues. V gave up 4 bases and J gave up 2 bases; unmatched junction bases: 5. Germline V gene sequence: CDR1 SGHRS, CDR2 YFSETQ. Written as DNA, the CDR3 is TGCGCCAGCAGCCCCCTAGCGGGGGGACCCTACGAGCAGTACTTC. This encodes CASSPLAGGPYEQYF.

This clone has a handful of counts. The rearrangement joins TRBV15 to TRBJ1-1, with no clear D. Trimming removed 0 bases from V and 0 bases from J, with 5 bases in between. Per germline, CDR1 LNHNV and CDR2 YYDKDF (reference sequence). This CDR3 is built from 14 residues. The CDR3 protein is CATSRDRLNTEAFF. The CDR3 DNA is TGTGCCACCAGCAGAGATCGTTTGAACACTGAAGCTTTCTTT.

This sequence joins TRBV18 and TRBJ2-7; perhaps TRBD2 as D (6 bases). Trimming took off 4 bases at V and 3 bases at J, with 10 bases between the two ends. CDR1 is KGHSH, CDR2 LQKENI, per germline. The CDR3 is 13 residues long. The CDR3 sequence: CASSQDGSYEQYF. The CDR3 nucleotides read TGTGCCAGCTCACAGGACGGGAGCTACGAGCAGTACTTC. Full variable domain (rest looked up from reference TRBV18 and TRBJ2-7): NAGVMQNPRHLVRRRGQEARLRCSPMKGHSHVYWYRQLPEEGLKFMVYLQKENIIDESGMPKERFSAEFPKEGPSILRIQQVVRGDSAAYFCASSQDGSYEQYFGPGTRLTVT.

V and J are TRBV19 and TRBJ1-5; 9 positions match TRBD1. Germline CDR1 reads LNHDA; CDR2 reads SQIVND (reference sequence). This CDR3 comprises 15 residues. The trim removed 3 bases at V and 1 base at J, leaving 1 base unmatched. CDR3 loop: CASSMTGGSNQPQHF. The CDR3 nucleotides are TGTGCCAGTAGTATGACAGGGGGGAGCAATCAGCCCCAGCATTTT.

CDR3 loop: CASSDGPGNSPLHF. In DNA, the CDR3 is TGTGCCAGCAGCGACGGACCGGGGAATTCACCCCTCCACTTT. The rearrangement links TRBV6-5 to TRBJ1-6; D call uncertain. Germline CDR1 reads MNHEY; CDR2 reads SVGAGI. The CDR3 spans 14 residues. Between the trimmed V and J ends, which lost 6 bases and 7 bases, there was a span of 13 bases.

The chain joins TRBV5-5 to TRBJ1-4; 8 bases line up with TRBD1. With 4 bases clipped from V and 0 bases from J, the junction kept 2 bases outside the gene matches. The CDR3 extends over 15 amino acids. Germline V gene sequence: CDR1 SGHKS, CDR2 YYEKEE (reference sequence). In DNA form, the CDR3 reads TGTGCCAGCAGCCTGACAGGGGCAACTAATGAAAAACTGTTTTTT. Translation: CASSLTGATNEKLFF.

The CDR3 sequence: CASRPGNLEAFF. The DNA of the CDR3 is TGTGCCAGCAGGCCAGGGAACCTTGAAGCTTTCTTT. The chain links TRBV7-2 to TRBJ1-1; D might be TRBD1 (5 bases). The germline V gene has CDR1 SGHTA and CDR2 FQGNSA. CDR3 length: 12 residues. Between the trimmed V and J ends, which lost 6 bases and 7 bases, there was a span of 12 bases.

This sequence joins TRBV25-1 and TRBJ1-3; 7 nucleotides align to TRBD1. Germline V gene sequence: CDR1 MGHDK, CDR2 SYGVNS. V lost 4 bases, J lost 8 bases, and 5 bases stayed unmatched. This CDR3 is 13 amino acids long. The CDR3 DNA is TGTGCCAGCAGTGCATCGACAGGGCACACCATATATTTT. Its protein is CASSASTGHTIYF.

The rearrangement links TRBV28 to TRBJ2-7; the match to TRBD2 covers 7 bases. This CDR3 spans 16 amino acids. The junction had 11 bases not matched to a gene; V was cut back by 6 bases and J by 0 bases. Per the germline V gene, CDR1 is MDHEN and CDR2 is SYDVKM. CDR3 sequence (DNA): TGTGCCAGCAGACGTGGCCAGCGGGGAAGCTCCTACGAGCAGTACTTC. It encodes CASRRGQRGSSYEQYF. The full variable domain, rest sourced from reference TRBV28 and TRBJ2-7, is DVKVTQSSRYLVKRTGEKVFLECVQDMDHENMFWYRQDPGLGLRLIYFSYDVKMKEKGDIPEGYSVSREKKERFSLILESASTNQTSMYLCASRRGQRGSSYEQYFGPGTRLTVT.

In this sample, this clone turned up a few times. The rearrangement links TRBV7-9 to TRBJ1-6, with D possibly matching TRBD1 (5 bases). The ends were cut back, 1 base at V and 9 bases at J, with 13 bases in the middle. CDR3 size: 15 residues. Germline V gene lookup returns CDR1 SEHNR and CDR2 FQNEAQ (reference sequence). The CDR3 protein is CASSLVRQGASPLHF. CDR3 bases: TGTGCCAGCAGCTTAGTTCGGCAGGGCGCTTCACCCCTCCACTTT.

The V and J genes are TRBV19 and TRBJ2-3; the match to TRBD1 covers 7 bases. The V gene end was trimmed by 3 bases and the J gene end by 5 bases; junction bases not matched to a gene: 8. CDR1 is LNHDA and CDR2 is SQIVND in the germline V gene (reference sequence). This CDR3 region has 15 residues. The DNA for the CDR3 is TGTGCCAGTAGTATCCGGACAGGAACGTTAGATACGCAGTATTTT. The encoded protein is CASSIRTGTLDTQYF.

V usage is TRBV5-1 and J usage is TRBJ2-3; 12 bases fit TRBD2. The CDR3 has 15 residues. CDR1 and CDR2 from the germline V gene are SGHRS and YFSETQ. J was trimmed by 4 bases and V by 4 bases; bases with no gene match: 4. The CDR3 is CASSLAGGQSDTQYF. The CDR3 DNA reads as TGCGCCAGCAGCCTAGCGGGGGGGCAGTCAGATACGCAGTATTTT. Supplemented by reference TRBV5-1 and TRBJ2-3, the full variable domain reads KAGVTQTPRYLIKTRGQQVTLSCSPISGHRSVSWYQQTPGQGLQFLFEYFSETQRNKGNFPGRFSGRQFSNSRSEMNVSTLELGDSALYLCASSLAGGQSDTQYFGPGTRLTVL.

This clone was seen a few times. This chain connects TRBV3-1 (or the pseudogene TRBV3-2) to TRBJ2-1, with 12 positions matching TRBD2. In germline, CDR1 is LGHDT, CDR2 YNNKEL (reference sequence). This CDR3 is 16 amino acids long. With V trimmed by 3 bases and J by 2 bases, 2 bases remained unmatched. The CDR3 nucleotides are TGTGCCAGCAGCCACAGACTAGCGGGGGCCTACAATGAGCAGTTCTTC. It codes for CASSHRLAGAYNEQFF.

The chain recombines TRBV27 with TRBJ1-6, with 7 bases fitting TRBD1. The CDR3 runs 14 residues. Germline assignment: CDR1 MNHEY and CDR2 SMNVEV (reference sequence). Trimming took 6 bases from V and 5 from J; bases not matched to a gene: 4. The chain's CDR3 is CASRPRGNNSPLHF. The DNA for the CDR3 is TGTGCCAGCAGACCCAGGGGGAATAATTCACCCCTCCACTTT.

The genes are TRBV10-3 and TRBJ1-3; D remains ambiguous. The CDR3 consists of 15 residues. Germline V lookup: CDR1 ENHRY, CDR2 SYGVKD. Deletions cut 9 bases from V and 0 bases from J, with 15 bases between. The CDR3 spells CAMTAGGSSGNTIYF. CDR3 DNA: TGTGCCATGACCGCCGGCGGGAGCTCTGGAAACACCATATATTTT.

The gene calls are TRBV7-8 and TRBJ1-5; possible D gene TRBD1, 5 bases. The CDR3 is 17 residues long. The V gene lost 1 base and the J gene lost 6 bases, with 19 bases spanning the gap. The germline V gene has CDR1 SGHVS and CDR2 FQNEAQ. As DNA, the CDR3 is TGTGCCAGCAGCTTAGGCGCTGGGGCCTGGGGTATTCAGCCCCAGCATTTT. The encoded protein is CASSLGAGAWGIQPQHF.